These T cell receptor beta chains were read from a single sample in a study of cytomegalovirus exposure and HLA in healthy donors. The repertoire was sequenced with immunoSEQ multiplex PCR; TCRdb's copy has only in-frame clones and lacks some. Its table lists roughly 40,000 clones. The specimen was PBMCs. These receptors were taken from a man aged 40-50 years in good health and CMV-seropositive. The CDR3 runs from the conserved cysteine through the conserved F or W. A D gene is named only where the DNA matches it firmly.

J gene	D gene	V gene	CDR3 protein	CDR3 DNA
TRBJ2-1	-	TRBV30	CAWGGTAGEQFF	TGTGCCTGGGGCGGGACAGCCGGTGAGCAGTTCTTC
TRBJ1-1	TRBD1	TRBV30	CAWMRTGGPNTEAFF	TGTGCCTGGATGAGGACAGGGGGCCCGAACACTGAAGCTTTCTTT
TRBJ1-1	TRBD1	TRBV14	CASSQGQGAPPEAFF	TGTGCCAGCAGCCAAGGCCAGGGGGCCCCCCCTGAAGCTTTCTTT
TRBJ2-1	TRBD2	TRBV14	CASSQDIGIAGRTHEQFF	TGTGCCAGCAGCCAAGATATTGGGATAGCGGGTAGGACCCATGAGCAGTTCTTC
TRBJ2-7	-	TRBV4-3	CASSQEGGYEQYF	TGCGCCAGCAGCCAAGAAGGCGGTTACGAGCAGTACTTC
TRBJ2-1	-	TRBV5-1	CASSVAADSYNEQFF	TGCGCCAGCAGCGTAGCCGCGGACTCCTACAATGAGCAGTTCTTC
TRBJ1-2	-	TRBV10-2	CASSENLSYGYTF	TGCGCCAGCAGTGAGAATTTGAGTTATGGCTACACCTTC
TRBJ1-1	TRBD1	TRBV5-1	CASSGGTGLTEAFF	TGCGCCAGCAGCGGAGGGACAGGGCTCACTGAAGCTTTCTTT
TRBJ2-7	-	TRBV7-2	CASSLALAPGVGYEQYF	TGTGCCAGCAGCTTAGCGCTGGCCCCGGGAGTCGGATACGAGCAGTACTTC
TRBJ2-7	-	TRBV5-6	CASSFASSYEQYF	TGTGCCAGCAGCTTCGCTAGTTCCTACGAGCAGTACTTC
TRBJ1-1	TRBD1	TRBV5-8	CASSLDRGTEAFF	TGTGCCAGCAGCTTGGACAGGGGTACTGAAGCTTTCTTT
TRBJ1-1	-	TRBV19	CASTQGNTEAFF	TGTGCCAGTACGCAGGGAAACACTGAAGCTTTCTTT
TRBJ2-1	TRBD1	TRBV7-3	CASRAGGGEQFF	TGTGCCAGCAGAGCAGGGGGCGGTGAGCAGTTCTTC
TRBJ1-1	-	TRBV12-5	CASGLGQSSEAFF	TGTGCTAGTGGCCTTGGACAGTCGAGTGAAGCTTTCTTT
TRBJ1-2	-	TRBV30	CAWSSVGLGYGYTF	TGTGCCTGGAGTTCGGTGGGGCTCGGCTATGGCTACACCTTC
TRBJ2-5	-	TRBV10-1	CASSESITGETQYF	TGCGCCAGCAGTGAGTCGATCACGGGGGAGACCCAGTACTTC
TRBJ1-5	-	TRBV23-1	CASSQSPYSNQPQHF	TGCGCCAGCAGTCAATCTCCCTATAGCAATCAGCCCCAGCATTTT
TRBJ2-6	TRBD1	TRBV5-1	CASEHTGGAGANVLTF	TGCGCCAGCGAGCACACAGGGGGCGCTGGGGCCAACGTCCTGACTTTC
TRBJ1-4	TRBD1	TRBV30	CAWIPPTGATNEKLFF	TGTGCCTGGATCCCCCCAACAGGGGCAACTAATGAAAAACTGTTTTTT
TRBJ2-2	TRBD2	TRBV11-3	CASSPGGGNTGELFF	TGTGCCAGCAGCCCCGGGGGGGGGAACACCGGGGAGCTGTTTTTT
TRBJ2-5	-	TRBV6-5	CASSYISPPGDQYF	TGTGCCAGCAGTTACATATCTCCCCCGGGGGACCAGTACTTC
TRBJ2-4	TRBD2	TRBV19	CASSIGAIGAGVAKNIQYF	TGTGCCAGTAGTATAGGGGCGATAGGGGCGGGAGTAGCCAAAAACATTCAGTACTTC
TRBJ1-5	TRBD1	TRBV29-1	CSARTGDSNQPQHF	TGCAGCGCCCGAACAGGGGATAGCAATCAGCCCCAGCATTTT
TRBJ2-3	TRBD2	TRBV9	CASSDPSGRAPDTQYF	TGTGCCAGCAGCGACCCTAGCGGGAGGGCCCCAGATACGCAGTATTTT
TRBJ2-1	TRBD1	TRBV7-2	CASSANPGQTTEQFF	TGTGCCAGCAGCGCTAATCCGGGACAGACAACTGAGCAGTTCTTC
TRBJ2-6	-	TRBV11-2	CASSLDLRAGANVLTF	TGTGCCAGCAGCTTAGATCTACGCGCTGGGGCCAACGTCCTGACTTTC
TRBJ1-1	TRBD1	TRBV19	CASTGVDTEAFF	TGTGCCAGCACAGGGGTGGACACTGAAGCTTTCTTT
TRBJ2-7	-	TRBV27	CASSARVNYEQYF	TGTGCCAGCAGCGCCCGGGTTAACTACGAGCAGTACTTC
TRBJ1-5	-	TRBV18	CASSLNRDQPQHF	TGTGCCAGCTCACTAAACAGGGATCAGCCCCAGCATTTT
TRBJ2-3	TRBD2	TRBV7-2	CASSLRLAGGTDTQYF	TGTGCCAGCAGCCTCAGACTAGCGGGAGGCACAGATACGCAGTATTTT
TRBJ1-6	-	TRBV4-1	CASSQGGIGSPLHF	TGCGCCAGCAGCCAAGGAGGGATTGGTTCACCCCTCCACTTT
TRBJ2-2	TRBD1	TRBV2	CASRPGQGYTGELFF	TGTGCCAGCAGGCCGGGACAGGGGTACACCGGGGAGCTGTTTTTT
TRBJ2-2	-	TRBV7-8	CASSLASWGGGTGELFF	TGTGCCAGCAGCTTAGCGTCGTGGGGCGGTGGCACCGGGGAGCTGTTTTTT
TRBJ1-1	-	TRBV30	CAWSVSGRLNTEAFF	TGTGCCTGGAGTGTATCAGGCAGGTTGAACACTGAAGCTTTCTTT
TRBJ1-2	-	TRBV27	CASSGRDYGYTF	TGTGCCAGCAGCGGGAGGGACTATGGCTACACCTTC
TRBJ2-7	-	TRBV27	CASSLSATGTYEQYF	TGTGCCAGCAGTTTATCGGCTACAGGGACCTACGAGCAGTACTTC
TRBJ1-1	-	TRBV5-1	CASSLGGQNTEAFF	TGCGCCAGCAGCTTGGGAGGCCAAAACACTGAAGCTTTCTTT
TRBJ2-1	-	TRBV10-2	CASSESSRNEQFF	TGCGCCAGCAGTGAGTCGAGTCGGAATGAGCAGTTCTTC
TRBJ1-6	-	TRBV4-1	CASSLPSPRGIGSPLHF	TGCGCCAGCAGTCTTCCATCTCCCAGGGGAATAGGGTCACCCCTCCACTTT
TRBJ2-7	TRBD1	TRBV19	CASSIRRGSYEQYF	TGTGCCAGTAGTATCCGCAGGGGGAGCTACGAGCAGTACTTC
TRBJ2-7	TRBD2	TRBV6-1	CASSVGMGGAYEQYF	TGTGCCAGCAGTGTTGGGATGGGGGGGGCCTACGAGCAGTACTTC
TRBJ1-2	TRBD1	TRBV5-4	CASSRDRGETNYGYTF	TGTGCCAGCAGCCGGGACAGGGGCGAAACTAACTATGGCTACACCTTC
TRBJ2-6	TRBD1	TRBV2	CASSKRTGGRMVGANVLTF	TGTGCCAGCAGTAAGCGGACAGGGGGGAGGATGGTGGGGGCCAACGTCCTGACTTTC
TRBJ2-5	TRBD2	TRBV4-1	CASSRAGGAGRETQYF	TGCGCCAGCAGCCGGGCCGGGGGGGCGGGAAGGGAGACCCAGTACTTC
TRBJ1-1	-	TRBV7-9	CASSYIQGKAEAFF	TGTGCCAGCAGTTACATACAGGGTAAGGCTGAAGCTTTCTTT
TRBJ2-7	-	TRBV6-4	CASKGPYYEQYF	TGTGCCAGCAAGGGGCCGTACTACGAGCAGTACTTC
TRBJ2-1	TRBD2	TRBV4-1	CASSPRRALYAGGGDEQFF	TGCGCCAGCAGCCCAAGGAGGGCCCTCTACGCGGGAGGGGGCGATGAGCAGTTCTTC
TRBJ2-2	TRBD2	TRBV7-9	CASSFWTSGTGTGELFF	TGTGCCAGCAGCTTCTGGACTAGCGGGACGGGGACCGGGGAGCTGTTTTTT
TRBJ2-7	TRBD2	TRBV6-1	CASLPSGYRYEQYF	TGTGCCAGCTTACCTAGCGGGTACCGCTACGAGCAGTACTTC
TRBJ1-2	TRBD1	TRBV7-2	CASSRNPRGRDYGYTF	TGTGCCAGCAGCAGGAACCCCAGGGGGCGCGACTATGGCTACACCTTC
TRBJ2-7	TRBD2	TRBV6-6	CATRAGGRYERYF	TGTGCCACCCGGGCGGGAGGAAGGTACGAGCGGTACTTC
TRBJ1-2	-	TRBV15	CATSGGSRSDYGYTF	TGTGCCACCAGCGGTGGTAGCCGTTCAGACTATGGCTACACCTTC
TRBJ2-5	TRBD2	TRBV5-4	CASSWDSRTSGKETQYF	TGTGCCAGCAGCTGGGACAGTCGGACTAGCGGGAAAGAGACCCAGTACTTC
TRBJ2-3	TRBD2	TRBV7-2	CASSSSGTRGGRADTQYF	TGTGCCAGCAGCTCCTCCGGGACTAGGGGTGGAAGGGCAGATACGCAGTATTTT
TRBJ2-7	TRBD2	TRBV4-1	CASSQDPETSGTGEQYF	TGCGCCAGCAGCCAAGATCCCGAGACTAGCGGGACCGGCGAGCAGTACTTC